These T cell receptor beta chains were read from a single sample in a study of vaccination and CD4 T cells after COVID-19. TCRdb analysed the PCR reads with MiXCR anew, one entry per CDR3 protein. The sample records about 5,600 distinct CDR3 sequences, about 45% being singletons. Their antigens remain unidentified. The material sequenced was CD4+ T cells from blood, cultured in vitro. The receptor source for this set is a human donor in good health. Each CDR3 is given with its conserved first and last residue. The D gene is left open where the match is weak. Size tells how often a clone was seen (once, few, many) or the class of an expanded clone, and some rows leave it out.

d_call: -
clone_size: few
v_call: TRBV6-4
j_call: TRBJ2-6
cdr3_aa: CASSDEGGAGANVLTF
cdr3_nt: TGTGCCAGCAGTGACGAGGGGGGCGCCGGGGCCAACGTCCTGACTTTC

d_call: -
clone_size: few
v_call: TRBV20-1
j_call: TRBJ1-3
cdr3_aa: CSARDPRTDTIYF
cdr3_nt: TGCAGTGCTAGAGATCCAAGGACGGACACCATATATTTT

d_call: TRBD2
clone_size: -
v_call: TRBV20-1
j_call: TRBJ2-3
cdr3_aa: CSAIAGLATDTQYF
cdr3_nt: TGCAGTGCTATAGCGGGACTAGCCACAGATACGCAGTATTTT

d_call: -
clone_size: -
v_call: TRBV18
j_call: TRBJ2-5
cdr3_aa: CASSPPGPQETQYF
cdr3_nt: TGTGCCAGCTCACCCCCTGGGCCCCAAGAGACCCAGTACTTC

d_call: -
clone_size: -
v_call: TRBV12-3/TRBV12-4
j_call: TRBJ1-2
cdr3_aa: CASSLPWTATGYTF
cdr3_nt: TGTGCCAGCAGTTTGCCCTGGACAGCCACCGGCTACACCTTC

d_call: -
clone_size: medium-sized
v_call: TRBV7-9
j_call: TRBJ2-5
cdr3_aa: CASSFSQETQYF
cdr3_nt: TGTGCCAGCAGCTTTTCCCAGGAGACCCAGTACTTC

d_call: TRBD1
clone_size: -
v_call: TRBV7-2
j_call: TRBJ1-2
cdr3_aa: CASSLSSITGAHGYTF
cdr3_nt: TGTGCCAGCAGCTTATCCTCTATTACAGGGGCCCACGGCTACACCTTC

d_call: -
clone_size: -
v_call: TRBV20-1
j_call: TRBJ2-3
cdr3_aa: CSARVAGRSITDTQYF
cdr3_nt: TGCAGTGCTAGAGTAGCCGGACGCAGTATCACGGATACGCAGTATTTT

d_call: TRBD1
clone_size: few
v_call: TRBV20-1
j_call: TRBJ1-2
cdr3_aa: CSAREIRGSHGYTF
cdr3_nt: TGCAGTGCTAGAGAAATCAGGGGGAGCCATGGCTACACCTTC

d_call: TRBD2
clone_size: -
v_call: TRBV6-4
j_call: TRBJ2-3
cdr3_aa: CASSDASGGADTQYF
cdr3_nt: TGTGCCAGCAGTGACGCTAGCGGGGGGGCAGATACGCAGTATTTT

d_call: -
clone_size: -
v_call: TRBV7-3
j_call: TRBJ1-1
cdr3_aa: CASSPQGDTEAFF
cdr3_nt: TGTGCCAGCAGCCCACAGGGTGACACTGAAGCTTTCTTT

d_call: -
clone_size: few
v_call: TRBV10-1
j_call: TRBJ2-4
cdr3_aa: CASSDRADIQYF
cdr3_nt: TGCGCCAGCAGTGACAGGGCAGACATTCAGTACTTC

d_call: -
clone_size: -
v_call: TRBV20-1
j_call: TRBJ2-7
cdr3_aa: CSARLLERGQYF
cdr3_nt: TGCAGTGCTAGGCTCCTAGAGCGCGGGCAGTACTTC

d_call: -
clone_size: -
v_call: TRBV20-1
j_call: TRBJ2-7
cdr3_aa: CSAREPDGTYEQYF
cdr3_nt: TGCAGTGCTAGGGAGCCAGATGGGACTTACGAGCAGTACTTC

d_call: -
clone_size: -
v_call: TRBV20-1
j_call: TRBJ2-2
cdr3_aa: CSASPTPGVTGELFF
cdr3_nt: TGCAGTGCTAGCCCGACCCCCGGGGTCACCGGGGAGCTGTTTTTT

d_call: TRBD2
clone_size: few
v_call: TRBV6-1
j_call: TRBJ2-3
cdr3_aa: CASSNRAGGTDTQYF
cdr3_nt: TGTGCCAGCAGTAATCGAGCGGGGGGGACAGATACGCAGTATTTT

d_call: -
clone_size: -
v_call: TRBV21-1
j_call: TRBJ2-1
cdr3_aa: CASSLPKLFF
cdr3_nt: TGTGCCAGCAGCCTCCCCAAGCTGTTCTTC

d_call: TRBD2
clone_size: -
v_call: TRBV5-1
j_call: TRBJ2-7
cdr3_aa: CASSWGPAGGQEQYF
cdr3_nt: TGCGCCAGCAGCTGGGGCCCAGCGGGGGGCCAAGAGCAGTACTTC

d_call: -
clone_size: -
v_call: TRBV2
j_call: TRBJ1-6
cdr3_aa: CVSRRTVTNSPLHF
cdr3_nt: TGTGTCAGCAGAAGAACAGTGACGAATTCACCCCTCCACTTT

d_call: -
clone_size: few
v_call: TRBV6-5
j_call: TRBJ2-5
cdr3_aa: CASSYSQAGTQYF
cdr3_nt: TGTGCCAGCAGTTACTCTCAAGCGGGGACCCAGTACTTC

d_call: -
clone_size: -
v_call: TRBV15
j_call: TRBJ2-4
cdr3_aa: CATSRDSGSKNIQYF
cdr3_nt: TGTGCCACCAGCAGAGATAGTGGGTCCAAAAACATTCAGTACTTC

d_call: -
clone_size: -
v_call: TRBV5-6
j_call: TRBJ1-2
cdr3_aa: CASSLSYRDGYTF
cdr3_nt: TGTGCCAGCAGCTTGTCATACAGGGACGGCTACACCTTC

d_call: -
clone_size: once
v_call: TRBV24-1
j_call: TRBJ2-1
cdr3_aa: CATSDPRVNNEQFF
cdr3_nt: TGTGCCACCAGTGACCCGAGGGTGAACAATGAGCAGTTCTTC

d_call: -
clone_size: -
v_call: TRBV12-5
j_call: TRBJ1-2
cdr3_aa: CASGSGLDYGYTF
cdr3_nt: TGTGCTAGTGGTTCAGGACTGGACTATGGCTACACCTTC

d_call: -
clone_size: -
v_call: TRBV24-1
j_call: TRBJ2-5
cdr3_aa: CATSDSGLQETQYF
cdr3_nt: TGTGCCACCAGTGATTCCGGACTCCAAGAGACCCAGTACTTC

d_call: TRBD2
clone_size: -
v_call: TRBV30
j_call: TRBJ2-3
cdr3_aa: CAWTAGSSGYADTQYF
cdr3_nt: TGTGCCTGGACCGCGGGATCTAGCGGGTACGCAGATACGCAGTATTTT

d_call: TRBD2
clone_size: -
v_call: TRBV20-1
j_call: TRBJ2-1
cdr3_aa: CSARVAGGRGGYNEQFF
cdr3_nt: TGCAGTGCTAGGGTGGCGGGGGGTCGTGGTGGCTACAATGAGCAGTTCTTC

d_call: TRBD1
clone_size: -
v_call: TRBV6-2/TRBV6-3
j_call: TRBJ2-1
cdr3_aa: CASSYRTGIDEQFF
cdr3_nt: TGTGCCAGCAGTTACCGGACAGGCATCGATGAGCAGTTCTTC

d_call: -
clone_size: -
v_call: TRBV7-9
j_call: TRBJ2-1
cdr3_aa: CASSLVVRAVHEQFF
cdr3_nt: TGTGCCAGCAGCTTAGTAGTGAGGGCCGTGCATGAGCAGTTCTTC

d_call: TRBD1
clone_size: -
v_call: TRBV7-2
j_call: TRBJ1-1
cdr3_aa: CASSARQGNTEAFF
cdr3_nt: TGTGCCAGCAGCGCTCGACAGGGAAACACTGAAGCTTTCTTT

d_call: -
clone_size: -
v_call: TRBV2
j_call: TRBJ1-1
cdr3_aa: CASSGLGITEAFF
cdr3_nt: TGTGCCAGCAGTGGCTTGGGAATCACTGAAGCTTTCTTT

d_call: TRBD1
clone_size: -
v_call: TRBV2
j_call: TRBJ2-1
cdr3_aa: CASPIAGTGVLDEQFF
cdr3_nt: TGTGCCAGCCCGATTGCCGGGACAGGGGTTTTGGATGAGCAGTTCTTC

d_call: TRBD1
clone_size: -
v_call: TRBV7-2
j_call: TRBJ1-5
cdr3_aa: CASSSRQGNQPQHF
cdr3_nt: TGTGCCAGCAGCTCCCGACAGGGAAATCAGCCCCAGCATTTT

d_call: TRBD1
clone_size: -
v_call: TRBV6-4
j_call: TRBJ1-2
cdr3_aa: CASKASGTDGYTF
cdr3_nt: TGTGCCAGCAAAGCCTCCGGGACAGATGGCTACACCTTC

d_call: -
clone_size: -
v_call: TRBV30
j_call: TRBJ1-1
cdr3_aa: CAWRAWTMTMNTEAFF
cdr3_nt: TGTGCCTGGAGGGCGTGGACAATGACCATGAACACTGAAGCTTTCTTT

d_call: -
clone_size: few
v_call: TRBV6-1
j_call: TRBJ1-2
cdr3_aa: CASSRRSQVYGYTF
cdr3_nt: TGTGCCAGCAGTAGACGGAGTCAAGTCTATGGCTACACCTTC

d_call: TRBD1
clone_size: few
v_call: TRBV2
j_call: TRBJ2-7
cdr3_aa: CASRLGQGPTYEQYF
cdr3_nt: TGTGCCAGCAGGCTAGGACAGGGACCTACCTACGAGCAGTACTTC

d_call: -
clone_size: once
v_call: TRBV10-1
j_call: TRBJ2-1
cdr3_aa: CASSETQGYNEQFF
cdr3_nt: TGCGCCAGCAGTGAGACACAGGGATACAATGAGCAGTTCTTC

d_call: -
clone_size: few
v_call: TRBV6-2/TRBV6-3
j_call: TRBJ1-5
cdr3_aa: CASSNPGDHSNQPQHF
cdr3_nt: TGTGCCAGCAGCAACCCGGGGGACCATAGCAATCAGCCCCAGCATTTT

d_call: -
clone_size: -
v_call: TRBV20-1
j_call: TRBJ1-1
cdr3_aa: CSAREGHRLNTEAFF
cdr3_nt: TGCAGTGCTAGGGAAGGCCACAGGTTGAACACTGAAGCTTTCTTT

d_call: -
clone_size: -
v_call: TRBV6-5
j_call: TRBJ1-1
cdr3_aa: CASSYSRGTEAFF
cdr3_nt: TGTGCCAGCAGTTACTCGAGGGGCACTGAAGCTTTCTTT

d_call: -
clone_size: -
v_call: TRBV12-3/TRBV12-4
j_call: TRBJ2-5
cdr3_aa: CASSVAGPKTQYF
cdr3_nt: TGTGCCAGCTCGGTAGCAGGGCCAAAGACCCAGTACTTC

d_call: TRBD1
clone_size: -
v_call: TRBV5-6
j_call: TRBJ1-2
cdr3_aa: CASSLGQGANGYTF
cdr3_nt: TGTGCCAGCAGCTTGGGACAGGGGGCGAATGGCTACACCTTC

d_call: -
clone_size: -
v_call: TRBV7-3
j_call: TRBJ1-4
cdr3_aa: CASSGGVGEKLFF
cdr3_nt: TGTGCCAGCAGCGGGGGTGTAGGGGAAAAACTGTTTTTT

d_call: -
clone_size: few
v_call: TRBV21-1
j_call: TRBJ2-7
cdr3_aa: CASRYEQYF
cdr3_nt: TGTGCCAGCAGGTACGAGCAGTACTTC

d_call: -
clone_size: few
v_call: TRBV5-1
j_call: TRBJ1-5
cdr3_aa: CASSPTGHSNQPQHF
cdr3_nt: TGCGCCAGCAGCCCTACAGGTCATAGCAATCAGCCCCAGCATTTT

d_call: -
clone_size: -
v_call: TRBV12-3/TRBV12-4
j_call: TRBJ1-1
cdr3_aa: CASSFLAHEAFF
cdr3_nt: TGTGCCAGCAGTTTCCTTGCCCATGAAGCTTTCTTT

d_call: -
clone_size: -
v_call: TRBV7-6
j_call: TRBJ2-7
cdr3_aa: CASSTTASYEQYF
cdr3_nt: TGTGCCAGCAGCACGACCGCCTCCTACGAGCAGTACTTC

d_call: -
clone_size: medium-sized
v_call: TRBV5-1
j_call: TRBJ1-1
cdr3_aa: CASSVTGRTEAFF
cdr3_nt: TGCGCCAGCAGCGTGACGGGCCGTACTGAAGCTTTCTTT

d_call: -
clone_size: -
v_call: TRBV12-3/TRBV12-4
j_call: TRBJ1-5
cdr3_aa: CASSKGGTTSQPQHF
cdr3_nt: TGTGCCAGCAGCAAAGGGGGTACTACCTCCCAGCCCCAGCATTTT

d_call: -
clone_size: -
v_call: TRBV20-1
j_call: TRBJ1-1
cdr3_aa: CSASGGGGAFF
cdr3_nt: TGCAGTGCTAGCGGGGGGGGAGGAGCTTTCTTT